This TCR beta chain was sequenced during a study of identical twins. The J segment lost 2 bases and the V segment lost 3 bases, leaving 3 bases of the junction unmatched. This CDR3 comprises 15 residues. Unique molecular identifiers were present on cDNA, and template switching added a universal primer site. Using its own MiXCR run on the 5' RACE reads, TCRdb lists one record per CDR3 protein. Counted here are over 550,000 distinct CDR3 sequences, 7.1% occurring once; the ten biggest clones make up 1.6%. Regarding this clonotype: Its cognate antigen is unknown.

Points from the study as a whole: Within twin pairs, the out-of-frame alpha sequences they shared showed excess low generation probability. Because invariant MAIT and iNKT cells could be present, zero-insertion analyses could be partly confounded. Memory repertoires lacked the insertion deficit that abundant cord blood beta clonotypes showed.

These sequences were also reported in another study, on yellow fever vaccine responses in identical twins.

This receptor was identified in a woman aged 18-35 years in good health. The sequencing sample was made of PBMCs. V is TRBV12-3 or TRBV12-4 and J is TRBJ2-3; 9 bases match TRBD2. CDR3 in DNA: TGTGCCAGCAGTTTCGGCGGGGGGGCCACAGATACGCAGTATTTT. Amino acid sequence: CASSFGGGATDTQYF.